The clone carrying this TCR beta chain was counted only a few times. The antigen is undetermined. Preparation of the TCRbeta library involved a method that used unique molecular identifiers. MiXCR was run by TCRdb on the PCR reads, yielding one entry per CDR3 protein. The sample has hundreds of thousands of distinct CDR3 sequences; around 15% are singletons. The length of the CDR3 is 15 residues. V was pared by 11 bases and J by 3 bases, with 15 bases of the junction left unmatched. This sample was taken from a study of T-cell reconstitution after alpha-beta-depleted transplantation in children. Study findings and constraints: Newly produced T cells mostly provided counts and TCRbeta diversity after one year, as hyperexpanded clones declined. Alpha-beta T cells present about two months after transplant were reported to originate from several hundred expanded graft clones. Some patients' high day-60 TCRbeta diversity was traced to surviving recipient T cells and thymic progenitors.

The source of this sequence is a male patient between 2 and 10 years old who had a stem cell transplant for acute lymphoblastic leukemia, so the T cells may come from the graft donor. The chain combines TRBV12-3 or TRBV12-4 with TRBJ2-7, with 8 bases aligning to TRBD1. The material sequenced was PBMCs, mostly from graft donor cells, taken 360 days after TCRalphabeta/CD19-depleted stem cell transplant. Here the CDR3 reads CAPGGQTGVLYEQYF. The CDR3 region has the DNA TGTGCCCCCGGAGGGCAGACAGGGGTTCTCTACGAGCAGTACTTC.